The 21 T cell receptor beta chains below were found in one sample sequenced in a study of blood T cell repertoires in COVID-19. Libraries were prepared by immunoSEQ multiplex PCR; TCRdb keeps only in-frame clonotypes and omits some of them. The data show over 45,000 clones, over 70% seen once. Sequenced material: peripheral blood. Receptors were obtained from a man aged 65 to 85 with acute or convalescent COVID-19.

This clone has just one count. The chain employs TRBV6-2 or TRBV6-3 and TRBJ2-1, with 8 bases matching TRBD2. CDR3 length: 12 residues. The germline CDR1 and CDR2 sequences are MNHEY and SVGEGT. Trimming cost V 5 bases and J 7 bases; bases outside gene matches: 1. CDR3 residues: CASSREGNEQFF. The CDR3 DNA sequence: TGTGCCAGCAGTCGGGAGGGGAATGAGCAGTTCTTC.

V gene TRBV11-3 combines with J gene TRBJ2-1; 8 bases agree with TRBD2. The length of the CDR3 is 16 residues. V was pared by 1 base and J by 7 bases, with 9 bases of the junction left unmatched. The germline V gene has CDR1 SGHNT and CDR2 YENEEA. The CDR3 DNA is TGTGCCAGCAGCTTAGGGTCAGCGGGAGTCACGAATGAGCAGTTCTTC. The encoded protein is CASSLGSAGVTNEQFF.

The chain has TRBV19 and TRBJ1-5; a possible D gene is TRBD1 (6 bases). V was pared by 5 bases and J by 4 bases, with 12 bases between. The CDR3 loop spans 14 amino acids. In germline, CDR1 is LNHDA, CDR2 SQIVND (reference sequence). The CDR3 DNA is TGTGCCAGTAGTCGGACAGAGCCTAATCAGCCCCAGCATTTT. It is translated as CASSRTEPNQPQHF.

This clone showed up just a few times. The chain carries TRBV29-1 and TRBJ1-1, with no clear D. V was shortened by 6 bases and J by 6 bases, with 20 bases between the two germline ends. The V gene's germline CDR1 is SQVTM and CDR2 ANQGSEA. The CDR3 covers 14 residues. In nucleotides, the CDR3 is TGCAGCGTGGGCGCCCCTCATGGCATGTCTGAAGCTTTCTTT. Residues: CSVGAPHGMSEAFF.

The chain is built from TRBV2 and TRBJ1-2; D is unresolved. V was trimmed by 11 bases and J by 6 bases, leaving 13 bases between them. Germline CDR1 is SNHLY and CDR2 is FYNNEI. The CDR3 is 11 amino acids. The CDR3 nucleotides are TGTGCCGCCTCGGACGGGGATGGCTACACCTTC. It specifies CAASDGDGYTF.

The V call is TRBV10-3, the J call TRBJ2-5; 8 bases agree with TRBD1. J was trimmed by 1 base and V by 8 bases; bases with no gene match: 3. Germline assignment: CDR1 ENHRY and CDR2 SYGVKD. The CDR3 runs to 13 residues. CDR3 coding DNA: TGTGCCATCCTAGACAGGGGCCAAGAGACCCAGTACTTC. Its protein is CAILDRGQETQYF.

This chain connects TRBV5-1 to TRBJ2-7, with 7 bases fitting TRBD2. V lost 4 bases, J lost 2 bases, and 3 bases stayed unmatched. Germline V gives CDR1 SGHRS, CDR2 YFSETQ. The CDR3 is 13 residues long. CDR3 loop: CASSGEGTYEQYF. The CDR3 coding sequence is TGCGCCAGCAGCGGGGAGGGAACCTACGAGCAGTACTTC.

V gene TRBV11-2 combines with J gene TRBJ1-2; no firm D call. Per germline, CDR1 SGHAT and CDR2 FQNNGV. CDR3 size: 16 residues. V was pared by 5 bases and J by 4 bases, with 20 bases between. The CDR3 nucleotides are TGTGCCAGCAGCCCCCTGCGAGGGAGGAGAAGCTATGGCTACACCTTC. It codes for CASSPLRGRRSYGYTF.

The J gene is TRBJ1-4, the V gene TRBV27; D not certain. V was cut by 5 bases and J by 4 bases, with 14 bases left in between. Germline CDR1 is MNHEY and CDR2 is SMNVEV (reference sequence). The CDR3 extends over 15 amino acids. The CDR3 sequence is CASSPYEAGNEKLFF. DNA for the CDR3: TGTGCCAGCAGTCCGTATGAGGCTGGTAATGAAAAACTGTTTTTT.

The CDR3 protein is CATSDSSNQPQHF. DNA of the CDR3: TGTGCCACCAGCGACAGTAGCAATCAGCCCCAGCATTTT. The chain employs TRBV24-1 and TRBJ1-5, with a possible D match to TRBD1 (5 bases). Trimming removed 7 bases at V and 0 bases at J, with 6 bases between. The V gene's germline CDR1 is KGHDR and CDR2 SFDVKD. CDR3 length: 13 amino acids.

V and J are TRBV3-1 (or the pseudogene TRBV3-2) and TRBJ1-4; no definite D call. CDR1 LGHDT and CDR2 YNNKEL come from the germline V gene (reference sequence). The CDR3 is 14 amino acids. Trimming left V 1 base short and J 7 bases short, with 10 bases between. The CDR3, as DNA: TGTGCCAGCAGCCAAGCGCAGGAGGTTGAAAAACTGTTTTTT. Its translation: CASSQAQEVEKLFF.

This chain uses TRBV6-5 with TRBJ1-2; TRBD1 agrees at 11 bases. Trimming took 9 bases from V and 6 from J; bases not matched to a gene: 6. Germline-derived CDR1 and CDR2 are MNHEY and SVGAGI. CDR3 length equals 13 residues. CDR3: CASSDRGQNGYTF. CDR3 DNA sequence: TGTGCCAGTTCGGACAGGGGGCAGAATGGCTACACCTTC.

The rearrangement joins TRBV20-1 to TRBJ1-1; D remains ambiguous. The CDR3 is 10 residues long. Germline CDR1 reads DFQATT; CDR2 reads SNEGSKA (reference sequence). The DNA for the CDR3 is TGCACTTACGCGGTCCCTGAAGCTTTCTTT. It specifies CTYAVPEAFF.

The gene calls are TRBV5-4 and TRBJ1-2; D remains unclear. Trimming removed 0 bases from V and 4 bases from J, with 10 bases in between. Looked up from germline, CDR1 is SGHNT and CDR2 is YYREEE (reference sequence). The CDR3 is 14 amino acids. The CDR3 nucleotides read TGTGCCAGCAGCTTGGCCCGACGGGGCTATGGCTACACCTTC. It translates to CASSLARRGYGYTF.

V usage is TRBV7-9 and J usage is TRBJ2-2, with 7 nucleotides matching TRBD1. Germline trimming cut 5 bases from V and 0 bases from J; bases unmatched to any gene: 3. CDR1 is SEHNR, CDR2 FQNEAQ, per germline (reference sequence). The CDR3 contains 15 residues. CDR3 sequence: CASSRDSTNTGELFF. The CDR3 DNA reads TGTGCCAGCAGCCGGGACAGCACGAACACCGGGGAGCTGTTTTTT.

This chain joins TRBV2 and TRBJ2-3, with TRBD2 identical over 10 bases. Germline V gene sequence: CDR1 SNHLY, CDR2 FYNNEI. Trimming cost V 8 bases and J 2 bases; bases outside gene matches: 7. The CDR3 is made up of 15 amino acids. In nucleotides, the CDR3 is TGTGCCAGCGGTCTAGCGGGAGTTCACACAGATACGCAGTATTTT. Translating gives CASGLAGVHTDTQYF.

The V call is TRBV5-6, the J call TRBJ1-1, with TRBD1 matching 8 bases. Germline CDR1 and CDR2: SGHDT and YYEEEE. The CDR3 is 15 residues long. After removal of 0 bases from V and 4 bases from J, the junction contained 5 bases not matched to a gene. This chain's CDR3 is CASSLVNRGSTEAFF. The DNA for the CDR3 is TGTGCCAGCAGCTTGGTGAACAGGGGGTCCACTGAAGCTTTCTTT.

This clone occurred a few times. The V call is TRBV6-2 or TRBV6-3, the J call TRBJ2-3; 8 nucleotides agree with TRBD1. The trim removed 9 bases at V and 4 bases at J, leaving 9 bases unmatched. Per germline, CDR1 MNHEY and CDR2 SVGEGT. This CDR3 has 14 residues. The CDR3 sequence is CASSQDRVSDTQYF. CDR3 nucleotide sequence: TGTGCCAGTAGTCAGGACAGGGTGTCAGATACGCAGTATTTT.

The chain links TRBV19 to TRBJ2-2; TRBD1 matches at 7 bases. Trimming took 6 bases from V and 2 from J; bases not matched to a gene: 6. The CDR3 has 15 residues. Germline loops: CDR1 LNHDA, CDR2 SQIVND (reference sequence). The CDR3 protein is CASRNPGGNTGELFF. In DNA, the CDR3 is TGTGCCAGTAGAAACCCAGGGGGTAACACCGGGGAGCTGTTTTTT. The full variable domain, rest sourced from reference TRBV19 and TRBJ2-2, is DGGITQSPKYLFRKEGQNVTLSCEQNLNHDAMYWYRQDPGQGLRLIYYSQIVNDFQKGDIAEGYSVSREKKESFPLTVTSAQKNPTAFYLCASRNPGGNTGELFFGEGSRLTVL.

The chain uses TRBV5-1 and TRBJ1-2, with 9 bases identical to TRBD1. CDR1 and CDR2 (germline): SGHRS, YFSETQ. This CDR3 is 14 amino acids long. V lost 2 bases and J lost 3; bases outside the gene matches: 2. The CDR3 DNA reads as TGCGCCAGCAGCTTCACAGGGGGCGACTATGGCTACACCTTC. Translated: CASSFTGGDYGYTF.

This clone showed up just once. This chain links TRBV7-2 with TRBJ1-5; 7 bases line up with TRBD1. The CDR3 totals 15 residues. V gave up 5 bases and J gave up 7 bases; unmatched junction bases: 11. Germline V gives CDR1 SGHTA, CDR2 FQGNSA. CDR3 sequence reads: CASSLNRGEGQPQHF. In nucleotides, the CDR3 is TGTGCCAGCAGCCTCAACAGGGGAGAGGGACAGCCCCAGCATTTT. Combining the CDR3 with reference TRBV7-2 and TRBJ1-5 gives the whole variable domain GAGVSQSPSNKVTEKGKDVELRCDPISGHTALYWYRQSLGQGLEFLIYFQGNSAPDKSGLPSDRFSAERTGGSVSTLTIQRTQQEDSAVYLCASSLNRGEGQPQHFGDGTRLSIL.